This T cell receptor beta chain was captured by sequencing in a study of graft-versus-host responses after intestinal transplantation. Across the study: Recipients underwent multivisceral, liver-intestinal, or isolated intestinal transplants. Once they had received anti-thymocyte globulin induction, all recipients took tacrolimus and steroids for approximately 3 years. Study observations and caveats: Early post-transplant HvG declines tracked with peak circulating GvH clone levels. GvH clones occurred in recipient marrow; some first appeared in ileum or blood.

For this clone: The target antigen is unknown.

Here immunoSEQ multiplex PCR was the method, and the copy in TCRdb shows in-frame clones only, minus some. This table holds about 97,000 clones, 90% found once. Source: PBMCs, taken approximately 470 days after intestinal transplant. The origin of this receptor is a human patient who received an intestinal transplant, so some T cells may come from the graft donor.

CDR3 loop: CASSQVGDLGALFHSGNTIYF. The CDR3 DNA reads TGCGCCAGCAGCCAAGTAGGAGATTTGGGAGCCCTGTTCCACTCTGGAAACACCATATATTTT. The V gene is TRBV4-1, the J gene TRBJ1-3; D not resolved. The germline V and J ends were trimmed by 1 base and 0 bases, with 25 bases remaining between them. The CDR3 consists of 21 residues. Germline CDR1 reads MGHRA; CDR2 reads YSYEKL.